The 17 T cell receptor beta chains below all came from one sample that was sequenced in a study of blood T cell repertoires in COVID-19. The table came from immunoSEQ multiplex PCR; TCRdb's copy has only in-frame clones and leaves some out. The table records about 61,000 clones, about 86% of them present only once. Material: peripheral blood. The source of these receptors is a human donor in a cohort sampled during active COVID-19.

The chain is built from TRBV29-1 and TRBJ2-2; 9 positions match TRBD1. The CDR3 is 14 amino acids. With V trimmed by 8 bases and J by 1 base, 5 bases remained unmatched. The germline gives CDR1 SQVTM, CDR2 ANQGSEA. The CDR3 sequence: CSSTDRGNTGELFF. CDR3 nucleotide sequence: TGCAGCTCAACGGACAGGGGGAACACCGGGGAGCTGTTTTTT.

This CDR3 is CASSPGQGEYEQYF. The CDR3 region has the DNA TGTGCCAGCTCACCCGGACAGGGGGAATACGAGCAGTACTTC. The gene calls are TRBV18 and TRBJ2-7; 10 bases fit TRBD1. Germline trimming cut 3 bases from V and 4 bases from J; bases unmatched to any gene: 3. In germline, CDR1 is KGHSH, CDR2 LQKENI. The CDR3 runs to 14 residues.

The rearrangement joins TRBV29-1 to TRBJ1-1; 8 bases agree with TRBD1. The CDR3 extends over 13 amino acids. The trim removed 5 bases at V and 7 bases at J, leaving 9 bases unmatched. Germline CDR1 SQVTM, CDR2 ANQGSEA. The CDR3, as DNA: TGCAGCGTTAGACAGGGGTTTGTTGATGAAGCTTTCTTT. Its translation: CSVRQGFVDEAFF.

This clone was observed a single time. V and J are TRBV7-9 and TRBJ2-1; D unresolved. V lost 5 bases and J lost 4, with 6 bases in between. The CDR3 spans 12 residues. The germline CDR1 and CDR2 sequences are SEHNR and FQNEAQ (reference sequence). CDR3 sequence reads: CASSGSYNEQFF. CDR3 DNA sequence: TGTGCCAGCAGCGGTAGTTACAATGAGCAGTTCTTC.

V and J are TRBV27 and TRBJ2-5; 8 nucleotides match TRBD1. This CDR3 region has 14 residues. Germline values: CDR1 MNHEY, CDR2 SMNVEV (reference sequence). With V trimmed by 4 bases and J by 3 bases, 4 bases remained unmatched. The CDR3 DNA reads TGTGCCAGCAGTTCGACAGGGGACGAAGAGACCCAGTACTTC. Amino acids: CASSSTGDEETQYF.

The V and J genes are TRBV19 and TRBJ2-1; weak D call: TRBD2 (6 bases). Germline CDR1 reads LNHDA; CDR2 reads SQIVND (reference sequence). This CDR3 spans 14 amino acids. V was trimmed by 3 bases and J by 5 bases, leaving 11 bases between them. The CDR3 nucleotides are TGTGCCAGTAGTATTACACTAGCTAACAATGAGCAGTTCTTC. Its protein is CASSITLANNEQFF.

The chain is built from TRBV6-5 and TRBJ2-1; 7 bases fit TRBD1. The length of the CDR3 is 14 residues. The V gene end was trimmed by 6 bases and the J gene end by 7 bases; junction bases not matched to a gene: 9. In germline, CDR1 is MNHEY, CDR2 SVGAGI. The CDR3 reads CASRNPRGWNEQFF. As DNA, the CDR3 is TGTGCCAGCAGGAACCCCAGGGGGTGGAATGAGCAGTTCTTC.

The chain couples TRBV30 to TRBJ1-2, with D possibly matching TRBD1 (5 bases). Germline CDR1 is GTSNPN and CDR2 is SVGIG (reference sequence). V was trimmed by 2 bases and J by 1 base, leaving 8 bases between them. The CDR3 is 13 residues long. The CDR3, as DNA: TGTGCCTGGAGTAGGGGTTATAACTATGGCTACACCTTC. It specifies CAWSRGYNYGYTF. Combining the CDR3 with reference TRBV30 and TRBJ1-2 gives the whole variable domain SQTIHQWPATLVQPVGSPLSLECTVEGTSNPNLYWYRQAAGRGLQLLFYSVGIGQISSEVPQNLSASRPQDRQFILSSKKLLLSDSGFYLCAWSRGYNYGYTFGSGTRLTVV.

Only a few counts were recorded for this clone. The chain links TRBV27 to TRBJ1-6, with no clear D. Trimming shortened V by 0 bases and J by 17 bases, and 20 bases separated the two germline ends. The V gene's germline CDR1 is MNHEY and CDR2 SMNVEV (reference sequence). This CDR3 contains 15 residues. The CDR3 DNA is TGTGCCAGCAGTTTATCATCTCGATCGCGGAAGTCCATCCACTTT. This gives the protein CASSLSSRSRKSIHF.

The rearrangement links TRBV3-1 (or the pseudogene TRBV3-2) to TRBJ2-2; the D gene is possibly TRBD1 (6 bases). This CDR3 contains 14 residues. V dropped 5 bases and J dropped 2 bases, with 9 bases sitting between them. In germline, CDR1 is LGHDT, CDR2 YNNKEL (reference sequence). The CDR3 is CASSRGGNTGELFF. CDR3 coding DNA: TGTGCCAGCAGCAGAGGGGGAAACACCGGGGAGCTGTTTTTT.

In DNA form, the CDR3 reads TGTGCCAGCAGTTTAGCCCTTCGGGAGACCCAGTACTTC. The encoded protein is CASSLALRETQYF. The rearrangement joins TRBV28 to TRBJ2-5; unclear D gene. V lost 2 bases, J lost 5 bases, and 9 bases lay in between. Germline V gives CDR1 MDHEN, CDR2 SYDVKM. This CDR3 has 13 residues.

CDR3 in amino acids: CASSRRTGSTPDTEAFF. CDR3 nucleotide sequence: TGCGCCAGCAGCAGAAGGACAGGGTCAACTCCTGACACTGAAGCTTTCTTT. The chain couples TRBV5-1 to TRBJ1-1; TRBD1 aligns across 8 bases. The germline gives CDR1 SGHRS, CDR2 YFSETQ. The CDR3 loop spans 17 amino acids. With 4 bases clipped from V and 3 bases from J, the junction kept 14 bases outside the gene matches.

V usage is TRBV28 and J usage is TRBJ2-3; 14 positions agree with TRBD2. V lost 4 bases and J lost 0; bases outside the gene matches: 3. Germline V gives CDR1 MDHEN, CDR2 SYDVKM. The CDR3 is made up of 17 amino acids. CDR3 bases: TGTGCCAGCAGTTCAAGACTAGCGGGAGGGAGCACAGATACGCAGTATTTT. The encoded protein is CASSSRLAGGSTDTQYF.

CDR3 nucleotides: TGTGCCAGCAGCTTTTTAACAGGGGGAGAGCAGTACTTC. Translated: CASSFLTGGEQYF. This rearrangement joins TRBV7-9 to TRBJ2-7, with 8 bases fitting TRBD1. The J segment lost 7 bases and the V segment lost 3 bases, leaving 5 bases of the junction unmatched. Per germline, CDR1 SEHNR and CDR2 FQNEAQ (reference sequence). The CDR3 spans 13 residues.

The sample holds a few counts of this clone. The genes are TRBV15 and TRBJ2-1; D is unclear. V lost 0 bases and J lost 6, with 15 bases in between. The CDR3 extends over 16 amino acids. Germline values: CDR1 LNHNV, CDR2 YYDKDF (reference sequence). CDR3 DNA sequence: TGTGCCACCAGCAGAGATTTAATACAGCTAATCAATGAGCAGTTCTTC. This encodes CATSRDLIQLINEQFF.

This sequence joins TRBV6-1 and TRBJ1-5; 9 nucleotides agree with TRBD1. With V trimmed by 2 bases and J by 5 bases, 4 bases remained unmatched. From germline, CDR1 is MNHNS and CDR2 SASEGT. CDR3 length: 15 amino acids. CDR3 nucleotide sequence: TGTGCCAGCAGTGAATGGGGACAGGGTTATCAGCCCCAGCATTTT. It translates to CASSEWGQGYQPQHF.

The chain is built from TRBV11-2 and TRBJ2-7, with 8 bases matching TRBD2. This CDR3 is built from 15 residues. CDR1 and CDR2 (germline): SGHAT, FQNNGV. V gave up 6 bases and J gave up 4 bases; unmatched junction bases: 11. The chain's CDR3 is CASSRGTSASYEQYF. As DNA, the CDR3 is TGTGCCAGCAGTCGCGGGACTAGTGCGTCGTACGAGCAGTACTTC.